Listed below are T cell receptor beta chains from one sample, sequenced in a study of beta chain features in type 1 diabetes. The method was immunoSEQ multiplex PCR; TCRdb's version includes in-frame clones alone and lacks a portion of them. This sample yields about 370,000 clones, of which roughly 16% are seen a single time; about 0.02% belongs to the top ten. Sequencing was performed on naive CD4+ T cells from blood. The receptors come from a woman between 18 and 29 years old in good health. The CDR3 runs from the conserved cysteine through the conserved F or W. A D gene is named only where the DNA matches it firmly. Clone sizes are given selectively: once, few, many, or a class where the clone is expanded.

V	D	size	J	DNA	CDR3
TRBV28	.	few	TRBJ1-2	TGTGCCAGCAGTTTCGAGGGACTTACCGCAAACTGCACCTTC	CASSFEGLTANCTF
TRBV9	.	few	TRBJ2-1	TGTGCCAGCAGCTCTCCGGACCCCCTAGCGGAGCAGTTCTTC	CASSSPDPLAEQFF
TRBV5-1	.	.	TRBJ2-7	TGCGCCAGCAGCTCCTCCAACCAGGGTGAGCAGTACTTC	CASSSSNQGEQYF
TRBV2	.	.	TRBJ1-1	TGTGCCAGCAGTTCGTACAGGGAGGGTTTCTTT	CASSSYREGFF
TRBV6-6	.	few	TRBJ2-3	TGTGCCAGCAGTTACCAGCGGCCCCGGGATACGCAGTATTTT	CASSYQRPRDTQYF
TRBV28	TRBD1	.	TRBJ1-1	TGTGCCAGCAGTTTGTGGACAGGCTCGATGAACACTGAAGCTTTCTTT	CASSLWTGSMNTEAFF
TRBV7-3	TRBD1	few	TRBJ1-2	TGTGCCAGCAGCCCACGGACAGGGGAGGGCTACACCTTC	CASSPRTGEGYTF
TRBV12-5	TRBD2	.	TRBJ2-1	TGTGCTAGTGGTCTGGGACTAGCGGTACTCAATGAGCAGTTCTTC	CASGLGLAVLNEQFF
TRBV2	.	.	TRBJ1-5	TGTGCCAGCTCTCTAGGTTTGTCGGCTAGTGACAATCAGCCCCAGCATTTT	CASSLGLSASDNQPQHF
TRBV5-1	.	few	TRBJ1-3	TGCGCCAGCAGCTATAACCGAATACAGGGTGCGTCTGGAAACACCATATATTTT	CASSYNRIQGASGNTIYF
TRBV5-6	TRBD2	.	TRBJ2-3	TGTGCCAGCAGACCACTAGCGCTAAGCACAGATACGCAGTATTTT	CASRPLALSTDTQYF
TRBV5-4	TRBD2	few	TRBJ2-1	TGTGCCAGCAGCTTGTCTGTACTAGCGGGAGATTCTGGGTATGAGCAGTTCTTC	CASSLSVLAGDSGYEQFF
TRBV7-2	TRBD1	few	TRBJ2-3	TGTGCCAGCAGACGACAGGGAGTTGGCACAGATACGCAGTATTTT	CASRRQGVGTDTQYF
TRBV5-1	.	.	TRBJ2-1	TGCGCCAGCAGCTTGGGCGTCGGCTCCTACAATGAGCAGTTCTTC	CASSLGVGSYNEQFF
TRBV28	.	few	TRBJ2-7	TGTGCCAGCAGGTCTAGCGTGTACGAGCAGTACTTC	CASRSSVYEQYF
TRBV12-5	.	few	TRBJ1-5	TGTGCTAGTGGCCGGGGGGATCAGCCCCAGCATTTT	CASGRGDQPQHF
TRBV27	TRBD2	.	TRBJ2-7	TGTGCCAGCAGACTAGCGGGCACCTACGAGCAGTACTTC	CASRLAGTYEQYF
TRBV5-1	.	few	TRBJ2-7	TGCGCCAGCAGCTTGGTTGCAGCGAGCTACGAGCAGTACTTC	CASSLVAASYEQYF
TRBV29-1	TRBD2	.	TRBJ2-7	TGCAGCGTTGGGGCGGGAGGGTCCTACGAGCAGTACTTC	CSVGAGGSYEQYF
TRBV19	.	few	TRBJ1-1	TGTGCCAGTACCCTACCAGGGGTGAACACTGAAGCTTTCTTT	CASTLPGVNTEAFF
TRBV30	TRBD1	.	TRBJ1-2	TGTGCCTGGAGTAGGACAGGCTTGGACACCTTC	CAWSRTGLDTF
TRBV6-1	.	.	TRBJ1-1	TGTGCCAGCAGGAATCAGGGTTGGACTGAAGCTTTCTTT	CASRNQGWTEAFF
TRBV6-1	.	few	TRBJ2-1	TGTGCCAGCAGTGAAATGGAAGCGGTTTGGTTCCCCAATGAGCAGTTCTTC	CASSEMEAVWFPNEQFF
TRBV4-1	TRBD2	few	TRBJ2-5	TGCGCCAGCAGCCGACGGACTAGCGGGAGCGAAGAGACCCAGTACTTC	CASSRRTSGSEETQYF
TRBV4-1	TRBD2	few	TRBJ2-1	TGCGCCAGCAGCCAAGAAGGGACTAGCGGGATCATGTATGAGCAGTTCTTC	CASSQEGTSGIMYEQFF
TRBV28	.	few	TRBJ1-2	TGTGCCAGCAGTTCCAGCTATGGCTACACCTTC	CASSSSYGYTF
TRBV9	TRBD2	.	TRBJ2-1	TGTGCCAGCAGCGTTGGACTAGGGTTCCTCAATGAGCAGTTCTTC	CASSVGLGFLNEQFF
TRBV11-2	TRBD1	few	TRBJ2-2	TGTGCCAGCAGCACACAGGGGGCGTTGACCGGGGAGCTGTTTTTT	CASSTQGALTGELFF
TRBV7-8	.	.	TRBJ2-2	TGTGCCAGCAGCTATACTTCCGGAGGGGACACCGGGGAGCTGTTTTTT	CASSYTSGGDTGELFF
TRBV7-9	TRBD1	once	TRBJ1-1	TGTGCCAGCAGCATAACAGGGGGCGCTTACACTGAAGCTTTCTTT	CASSITGGAYTEAFF
TRBV23-1	TRBD2	few	TRBJ2-1	TGCGCCAGCAGTCAATCCTCCCTAGCGGGGGCCCCCCTCAATGAGCAGTTCTTC	CASSQSSLAGAPLNEQFF
TRBV7-3	.	few	TRBJ2-3	TGTGCCAGCAGCTACTCTAAGGGGCCCACAGATACGCAGTATTTT	CASSYSKGPTDTQYF
TRBV15	.	.	TRBJ2-5	TGTGCCACCAGCAGAGATACGGCGGTAAAGACCCAGTACTTC	CATSRDTAVKTQYF
TRBV18	TRBD1	.	TRBJ2-1	TGTGCCAGCTCACCGGGACAGGGTTTCAATGAGCAGTTCTTC	CASSPGQGFNEQFF
TRBV4-1	.	few	TRBJ1-1	TGCGCCAGCAGCCCAACCGCGAACGGTCTGAACACTGAAGCTTTCTTT	CASSPTANGLNTEAFF
TRBV6-5	TRBD2	few	TRBJ2-1	TGTGCCAGCAGGCTAGCGGGAGGGTACTACAATGAGCAGTTCTTC	CASRLAGGYYNEQFF
TRBV5-4	TRBD1	.	TRBJ1-2	TGTGCCAGCAGCTCGAGGACAGGGAACTATGGCTACACCTTC	CASSSRTGNYGYTF
TRBV19	TRBD1	.	TRBJ2-7	TGTGCCACCACGTCGGGACAGAGCGACGAGCAGTACTTC	CATTSGQSDEQYF
TRBV30	.	few	TRBJ1-1	TGTGCCTGGAGTGTAATTCGTACAGGCTTCGGACCGAACACTGAAGCTTTCTTT	CAWSVIRTGFGPNTEAFF
TRBV28	TRBD1	few	TRBJ1-2	TGTGCCAGCAGCCTCGGACAGGGATATGGCTACACCTTC	CASSLGQGYGYTF
TRBV30	.	few	TRBJ1-1	TGTGCCTGGAGTATCCGGTTCACTGAAGCTTTCTTT	CAWSIRFTEAFF